This TCR beta chain was recorded in a study of vaccination effects on CD4 cells after COVID-19. Regarding the study as a whole: Clonal contraction was marked in infection- and vaccine-induced clones late after vaccination.

ViraFEST assay sequencing came after antigen-specific CD4+ T cells were expanded with viral peptide pools. Once cultured for approximately eleven days, the cells underwent separation to obtain CD4+ T cells. Participants got two doses of BNT162b2 or mRNA-1273 vaccine. The trim removed 3 bases at V and 5 bases at J, leaving 9 bases unmatched. CDR1 is MNHEY, CDR2 SMNVEV, per germline (reference sequence). The CDR3 is made up of 15 amino acids. Only in-frame clones appear in the TCRdb table, and some are missing; sequencing was by immunoSEQ multiplex PCR. Here the sample spans 24,000 or so clones, roughly three quarters being singletons. This clone has a single count. Its antigen is as yet unknown.

This specimen consisted of CD4+ T cells from PBMCs cultured with SARS-CoV-2 spike peptides, obtained after COVID-19 vaccination. V is TRBV27 and J is TRBJ2-5; 7 nucleotides match TRBD2. The clonotype comes from a human donor who received a COVID-19 vaccine. CDR3 nucleotides: TGTGCCAGCAGTTTTTTCAGCCTCGGGGGGGAGACCCAGTACTTC. Residues: CASSFFSLGGETQYF.